This paragraph reports one TCR beta chain. Its antigen is not identified. This entry is derived from a study of Graves' ophthalmopathy and Graves' hyperthyroidism. General study points: Detection in blood was also observed for most expanded thyroid clonotypes above 0.001 frequency. Cross-validated, the 13-signature model showed 87.88%/81.08% sensitivity/specificity, and 80%/75% in the test set.

V lost 5 bases and J lost 0; bases outside the gene matches: 19. The V gene's germline CDR1 is SGHKS and CDR2 YYEKEE (reference sequence). The CDR3 has 20 amino acids. The authors amplified TCR beta CDR3 regions, and they did so from RNA transcripts for repertoire sequencing. RT-PCR with HTBI primers came first, then second-round multiplex PCR. TCRdb passed the multiplex PCR reads through MiXCR, listing each CDR3 protein once. Among some 390,000 distinct CDR3 sequences listed, approximately 20% were seen once. The chain links TRBV5-5 to TRBJ1-3; TRBD1 matches 8 bases. The TCR sequence derives from a woman aged 18-30 years with Graves' ophthalmopathy. The material sequenced was peripheral blood. The CDR3 spells CASSLYWWQTGAFSGNTIYF. CDR3 sequence (DNA): TGTGCCAGCAGTCTATACTGGTGGCAGACAGGGGCTTTCTCTGGAAACACCATATATTTT.